This is a list of T cell receptor beta chains from one sample in a study of glioma-infiltrating T cells after dendritic cell vaccination. The method was immunoSEQ multiplex PCR; TCRdb's version includes in-frame clones alone and lacks a portion of them. Of about 87,000 clones listed, around 83% are singletons. This sample comprised blood, obtained after dendritic cell vaccination. These receptors all stem from a human donor with glioblastoma. The CDR3 runs from the conserved cysteine through the conserved F or W. The order of the fields is J gene, V gene, CDR3 protein.

TRBJ2-1 TRBV30 CACTPRGTYNEQFF
TRBJ1-6 TRBV7-3 CASSLRGPDSPLHF
TRBJ1-1 TRBV19 CASSTTGLGEAFF
TRBJ2-3 TRBV13 CASSTTTDTQYF
TRBJ2-1 TRBV6-6 CASSYSSGGGNEQFF
TRBJ2-3 TRBV9 CASSTTDTQYF
TRBJ2-2 TRBV10-3 CAITSVPLNTGELFF
TRBJ1-4 TRBV18 CASSPFSQTNEKLFF
TRBJ2-5 TRBV2 CASTGQNRETQYF
TRBJ2-7 TRBV6-6 CASRQTGEDSYEQYF
TRBJ2-7 TRBV29-1 CSVEVPGYYEQYF
TRBJ1-1 TRBV6-5 CASSYSKQYTEAFF
TRBJ1-2 TRBV19 CASSATGQGVFGYTF
TRBJ1-1 TRBV29-1 CSVSTVAGEGAFF
TRBJ1-4 TRBV5-6 CASSLKQPGLDEKLFF
TRBJ1-2 TRBV19 CATGVTANYGYTF
TRBJ2-2 TRBV19 CASSIGIGANTGELFF
TRBJ2-3 TRBV7-9 CASSHSGGAPDTQYF
TRBJ2-5 TRBV6-6 CAGSRPGGGQETQYF
TRBJ1-5 TRBV4-3 CASSQDFQSNQPQHF
TRBJ2-3 TRBV9 CASSVSIETDTQYF
TRBJ1-5 TRBV6-1 CASVGQGDQPQHF
TRBJ1-1 TRBV6-6 CASSAPGQGATEAFF
TRBJ1-2 TRBV19 CASSSRVDYGYTF
TRBJ1-3 TRBV2 CASSPESTGNTIYF
TRBJ2-3 TRBV5-1 CASSPGDRAWTDTQYF
TRBJ1-3 TRBV5-4 CASSLDQVPGNTIYF
TRBJ1-1 TRBV5-6 CASSGIVNTEAFF
TRBJ1-6 TRBV5-1 CASSFSYGTGGSPLHF
TRBJ2-1 TRBV13 CASSSDRSYNEQFF
TRBJ2-7 TRBV13 CASSPPGQPEQYF
TRBJ2-7 TRBV7-3 CASSLWGQGDDEQYF
TRBJ2-7 TRBV6-6 CASSPSDRAEQYF
TRBJ2-3 TRBV5-1 CASSASRDRGDTDTQYF
TRBJ2-1 TRBV6-1 CASSVTGEVNEQFF
TRBJ1-3 TRBV7-2 CASSLVFSSGNTIYF
TRBJ2-1 TRBV7-9 CASSPRDRAYNEQFF
TRBJ2-6 TRBV4-3 CASSQVGGNSGANVLTF
TRBJ1-2 TRBV19 CASSLRENYGYTF
TRBJ2-5 TRBV25-1 CASSDSVQETQYF
TRBJ2-4 TRBV19 CASSISSGGAENIQYF
TRBJ1-1 TRBV11-2 CASSLTGNKRETEAFF